This TCR beta chain was sequenced during a study of vaccination effects on CD4 cells after COVID-19. Study background: The authors sampled three convalescent patients early and late after vaccination.

Viral peptide pool expansion of antigen-specific CD4+ T cells preceded sequencing in the ViraFEST assay. CD4+ T cell isolation took place after 10 days of culture. PCR showed that the person got SARS-CoV-2 infection at some point between March and December 2020. The participants, recipients of two vaccine doses, got either BNT162b2 or mRNA-1273. Cultivation was performed at two million PBMC per well with 10 IU/ml IL-2 and around 10 ug/ml peptides added. Trimming removed 3 bases from V and 5 bases from J, with 13 bases in between. This CDR3 contains 14 residues. Germline assignment: CDR1 SGHDN and CDR2 FVKESK. Method: immunoSEQ multiplex PCR; TCRdb's copy keeps in-frame clones and lacks some. The table has some 17,000 clones, over 60% seen once. In its sample, this clone was seen a few times. Its antigen is as yet unknown. The study's findings and limits: In the late period after vaccination, infection- and vaccine-induced clones contracted markedly. Early timepoints after infection were absent, and convalescent patients were few in the study.

Sequencing was performed on CD4+ T cells from PBMCs cultured with SARS-CoV-2 spike peptides, taken after COVID-19 vaccination. This receptor was obtained from a human donor who had a prior SARS-CoV-2 infection. J is TRBJ1-2 and V is TRBV14, with D possibly matching TRBD1 (5 bases). The CDR3 DNA reads as TGTGCCAGCAGCCAGGGCCTAGGGACGTATGGCTACACCTTC. Amino acid sequence: CASSQGLGTYGYTF.